The entry below describes one T cell receptor (beta chain). Its antigen is as yet unknown. The sample comes from a study of T cell repertoires in cytomegalovirus infection. Study-wide findings and caveats: CMV-specific HLA-C-restricted TCR beta clonotypes dominated the ex vivo response.

The germline V gene encodes CDR1 MDHEN and CDR2 SYDVKM. V gave up 6 bases and J gave up 0 bases; unmatched junction bases: 9. This CDR3 is built from 17 residues. MiXCR, applied by TCRdb to the reads, yields one record per CDR3 protein. Altogether 650,000 to 900,000 distinct CDR3 sequences are present, about 30% being singletons, with the ten largest covering 9.5% to 15%. The J gene is TRBJ1-5, the V gene TRBV28, with 9 bases matching TRBD1. This sequence originates from a human donor in good health (CMV status not recorded). Some clones in this sample may be carry-over from other donors' samples. This material consisted of cultured CD8+ T cells from PBMCs, taken from culture after CMV antigen stimulation. The DNA of the CDR3 is TGTGCCAGCAGGGGGACAGGGAGGAGGTATAGCAATCAGCCCCAGCATTTT. Its translation: CASRGTGRRYSNQPQHF.